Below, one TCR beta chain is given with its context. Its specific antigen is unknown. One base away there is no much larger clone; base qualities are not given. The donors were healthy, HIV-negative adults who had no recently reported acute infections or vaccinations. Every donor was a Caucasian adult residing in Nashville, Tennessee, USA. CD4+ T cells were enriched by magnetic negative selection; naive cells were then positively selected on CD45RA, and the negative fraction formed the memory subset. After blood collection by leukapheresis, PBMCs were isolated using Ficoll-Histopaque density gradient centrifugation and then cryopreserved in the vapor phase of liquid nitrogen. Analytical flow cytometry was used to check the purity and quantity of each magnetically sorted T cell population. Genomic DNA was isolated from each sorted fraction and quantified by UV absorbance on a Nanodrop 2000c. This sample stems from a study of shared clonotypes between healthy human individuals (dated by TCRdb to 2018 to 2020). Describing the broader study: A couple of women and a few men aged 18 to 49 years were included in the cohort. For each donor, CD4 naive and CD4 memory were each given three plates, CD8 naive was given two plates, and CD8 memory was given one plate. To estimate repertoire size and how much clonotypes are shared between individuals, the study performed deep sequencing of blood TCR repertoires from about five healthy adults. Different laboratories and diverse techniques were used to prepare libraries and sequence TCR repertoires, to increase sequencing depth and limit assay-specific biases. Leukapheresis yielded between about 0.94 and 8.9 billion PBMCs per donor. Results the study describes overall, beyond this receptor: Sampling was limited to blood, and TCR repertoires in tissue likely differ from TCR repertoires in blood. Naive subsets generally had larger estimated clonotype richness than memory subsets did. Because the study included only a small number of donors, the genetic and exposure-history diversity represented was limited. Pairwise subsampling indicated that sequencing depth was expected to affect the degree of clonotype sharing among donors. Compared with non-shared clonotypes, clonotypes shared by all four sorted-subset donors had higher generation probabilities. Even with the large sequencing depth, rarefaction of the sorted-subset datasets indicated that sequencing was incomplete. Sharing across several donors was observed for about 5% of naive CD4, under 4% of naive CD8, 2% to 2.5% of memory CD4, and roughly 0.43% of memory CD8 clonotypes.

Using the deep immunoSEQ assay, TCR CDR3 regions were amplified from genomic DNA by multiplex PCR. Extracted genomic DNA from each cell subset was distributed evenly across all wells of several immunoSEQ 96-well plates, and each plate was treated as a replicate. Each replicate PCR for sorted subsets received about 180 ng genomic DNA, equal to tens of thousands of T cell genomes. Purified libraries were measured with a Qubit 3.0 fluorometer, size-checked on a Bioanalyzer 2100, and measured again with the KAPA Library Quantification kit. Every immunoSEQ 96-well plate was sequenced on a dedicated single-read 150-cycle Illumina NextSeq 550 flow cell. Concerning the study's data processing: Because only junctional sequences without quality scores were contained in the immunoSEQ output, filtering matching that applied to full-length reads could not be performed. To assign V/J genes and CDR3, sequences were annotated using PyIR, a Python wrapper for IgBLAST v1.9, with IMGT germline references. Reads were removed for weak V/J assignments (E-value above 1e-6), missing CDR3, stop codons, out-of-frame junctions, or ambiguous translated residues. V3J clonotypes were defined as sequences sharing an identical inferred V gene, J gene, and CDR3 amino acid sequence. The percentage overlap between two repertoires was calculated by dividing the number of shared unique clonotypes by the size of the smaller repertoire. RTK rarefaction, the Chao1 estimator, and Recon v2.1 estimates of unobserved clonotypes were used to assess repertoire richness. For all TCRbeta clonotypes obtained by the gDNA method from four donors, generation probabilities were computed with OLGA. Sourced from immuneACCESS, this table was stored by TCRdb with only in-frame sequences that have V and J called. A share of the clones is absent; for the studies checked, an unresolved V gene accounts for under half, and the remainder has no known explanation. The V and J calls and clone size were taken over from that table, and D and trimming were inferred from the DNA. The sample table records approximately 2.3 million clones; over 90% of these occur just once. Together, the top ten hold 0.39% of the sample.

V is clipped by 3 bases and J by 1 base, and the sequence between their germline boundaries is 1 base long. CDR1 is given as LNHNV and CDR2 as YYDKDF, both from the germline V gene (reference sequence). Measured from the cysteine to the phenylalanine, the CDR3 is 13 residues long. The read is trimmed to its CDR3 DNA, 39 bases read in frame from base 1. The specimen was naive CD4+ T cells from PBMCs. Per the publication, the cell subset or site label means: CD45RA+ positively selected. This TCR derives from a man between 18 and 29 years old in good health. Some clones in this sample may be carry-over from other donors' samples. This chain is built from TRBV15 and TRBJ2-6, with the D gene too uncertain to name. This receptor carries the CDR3 CATSRSGANVLTF. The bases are TGTGCCACCAGCAGGTCTGGGGCCAACGTCCTGACTTTC.